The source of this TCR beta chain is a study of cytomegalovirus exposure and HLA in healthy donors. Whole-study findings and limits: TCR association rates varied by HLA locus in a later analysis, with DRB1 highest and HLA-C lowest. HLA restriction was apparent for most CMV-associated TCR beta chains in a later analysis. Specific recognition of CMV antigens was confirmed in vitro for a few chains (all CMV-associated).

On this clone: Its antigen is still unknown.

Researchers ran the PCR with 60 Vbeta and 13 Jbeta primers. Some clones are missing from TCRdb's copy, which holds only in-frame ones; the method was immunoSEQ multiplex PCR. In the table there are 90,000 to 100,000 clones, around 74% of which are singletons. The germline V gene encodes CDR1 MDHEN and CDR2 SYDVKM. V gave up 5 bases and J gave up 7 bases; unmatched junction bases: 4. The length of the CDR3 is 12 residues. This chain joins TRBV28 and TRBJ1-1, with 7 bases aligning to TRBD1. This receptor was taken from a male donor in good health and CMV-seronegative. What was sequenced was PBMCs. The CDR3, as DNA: TGTGCCAGCAGTACTAGACAGGGTGAAGCTTTCTTT. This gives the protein CASSTRQGEAFF. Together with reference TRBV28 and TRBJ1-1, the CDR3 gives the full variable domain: DVKVTQSSRYLVKRTGEKVFLECVQDMDHENMFWYRQDPGLGLRLIYFSYDVKMKEKGDIPEGYSVSREKKERFSLILESASTNQTSMYLCASSTRQGEAFFGQGTRLTVV.